This TCR beta chain was retrieved from a study of blood T cell repertoires in COVID-19. On the study more broadly: The cDNA or gDNA used as material had been derived from T cells, B-cell-depleted T cells, or PBMCs.

The length of the CDR3 is 15 residues. The V segment lost 5 bases and the J segment 1 base; nucleotides outside the gene matches: 7. Germline loops: CDR1 SGHDT, CDR2 YYEEEE. In the study's own analysis: It was from reference gene primer amplification that nucleated cell counts were estimated. Clones were sequenced by immunoSEQ multiplex PCR, and TCRdb holds only the in-frame ones, with some missing. Clonal size and the V and J genes are those of that table, whereas D and trimming came from the DNA. The data hold approximately 85,000 clones, with around 91% observed a single time. The chain has TRBV5-6 and TRBJ2-5; 8 nucleotides line up with TRBD2. This TCR came from a woman in her 50s in a cohort sampled during active COVID-19. The sequencing sample was made of peripheral blood. CDR3 sequence: CASSLVAGSQETQYF. For the CDR3, the DNA is TGTGCCAGCAGTCTGGTAGCGGGGTCCCAAGAGACCCAGTACTTC.